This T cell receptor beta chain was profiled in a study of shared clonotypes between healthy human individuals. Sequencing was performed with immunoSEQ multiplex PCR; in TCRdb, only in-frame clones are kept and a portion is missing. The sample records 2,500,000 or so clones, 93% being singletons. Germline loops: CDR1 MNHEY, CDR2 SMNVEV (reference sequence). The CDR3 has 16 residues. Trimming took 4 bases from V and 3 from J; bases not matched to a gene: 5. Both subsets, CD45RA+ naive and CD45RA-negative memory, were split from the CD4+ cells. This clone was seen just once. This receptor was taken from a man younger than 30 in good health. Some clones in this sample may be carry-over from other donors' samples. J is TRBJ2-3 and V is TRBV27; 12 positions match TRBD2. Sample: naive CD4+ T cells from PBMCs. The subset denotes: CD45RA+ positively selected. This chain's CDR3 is CASSSRTSGTTDTQYF. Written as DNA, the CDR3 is TGTGCCAGCAGTTCGCGGACTAGCGGGACAACAGATACGCAGTATTTT.